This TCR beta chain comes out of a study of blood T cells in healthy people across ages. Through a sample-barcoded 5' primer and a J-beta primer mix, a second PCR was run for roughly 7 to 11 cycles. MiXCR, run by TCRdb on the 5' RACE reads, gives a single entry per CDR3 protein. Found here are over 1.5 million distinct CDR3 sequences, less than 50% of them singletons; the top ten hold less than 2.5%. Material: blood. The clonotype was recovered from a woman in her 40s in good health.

The CDR3 DNA reads as TGTGCCAGCAGCCACAAGCGGGGGAAGAGTGAGCAGTTCTTC. Protein sequence: CASSHKRGKSEQFF. The V gene is TRBV28, the J gene TRBJ2-1; 8 nucleotides agree with TRBD2. The CDR3 spans 14 residues. Germline CDR1 is MDHEN and CDR2 is SYDVKM. With V trimmed by 6 bases and J by 9 bases, 10 bases remained unmatched.